The 7 T cell receptor beta chains below come from one sample, sequenced in a study of control samples from healthy donors and cancer patients. Only in-frame clones appear in the TCRdb table, and some are missing; sequencing was by immunoSEQ multiplex PCR. The repertoire holds under 450,000 clones, with 80% to 95% as singletons. Sequenced material: PBMCs. The receptor set was obtained from a man in his forties with head and neck cancer.

V is TRBV29-1 and J is TRBJ1-2; 11 bases agree with TRBD1. This CDR3 has 12 amino acids. The V gene end was trimmed by 6 bases and the J gene end by 10 bases; junction bases not matched to a gene: 7. Germline CDR1 SQVTM, CDR2 ANQGSEA. The CDR3 DNA reads TGCAGCGTCCACCGGACAGGGGGCGACTACACCTTC. It encodes CSVHRTGGDYTF.

The rearrangement links TRBV3-1 (or the pseudogene TRBV3-2) to TRBJ2-7; a possible D gene is TRBD1 (5 bases). The length of the CDR3 is 15 residues. Germline CDR1 reads LGHDT; CDR2 reads YNNKEL (reference sequence). Trimming took off 0 bases at V and 1 base at J, with 10 bases between the two ends. The DNA for the CDR3 is TGTGCCAGCAGCCAAGATCCCGGACATTCCTACGAGCAGTACTTC. This codes for CASSQDPGHSYEQYF.

This clone was detected once. This chain connects TRBV3-1 (or the pseudogene TRBV3-2) to TRBJ1-3; D not certain. The CDR3 consists of 13 residues. Between the trimmed V and J ends, which lost 3 bases and 10 bases, there was a span of 13 bases. Germline CDR1 is LGHDT and CDR2 is YNNKEL (reference sequence). This CDR3 reads CASSQGDGITIYF. Here the CDR3 DNA reads TGTGCCAGCAGCCAGGGAGACGGAATTACCATATATTTT.

The chain couples TRBV6-4 to TRBJ2-3, with D perhaps matching TRBD1 (6 bases). V dropped 3 bases and J dropped 6 bases, with 16 bases sitting between them. Germline-derived CDR1 and CDR2 are MRHNA and SNTAGT. The CDR3 sequence is 15 residues long. The DNA for the CDR3 is TGTGCCAGCAGTGAGATAACAGGGAATGTGGATACGCAGTATTTT. Amino acids: CASSEITGNVDTQYF.

This chain connects TRBV7-8 to TRBJ2-5, with TRBD2 identical over 10 bases. Unmatched junction bases numbered 9, after V lost 3 bases and J lost 5 bases. This CDR3 contains 16 residues. Germline V CDR1 and CDR2: SGHVS, FQNEAQ. The CDR3 protein is CASSLRTSGGGETQYF. The CDR3 DNA follows: TGTGCCAGCAGCTTGCGGACTAGCGGAGGGGGGGAGACCCAGTACTTC. Combining the CDR3 with reference TRBV7-8 and TRBJ2-5 gives the whole variable domain GAGVSQSPRYKVAKRGQDVALRCDPISGHVSLFWYQQALGQGPEFLTYFQNEAQLDKSGLPSDRFFAERPEGSVSTLKIQRTQQEDSAVYLCASSLRTSGGGETQYFGPGTRLLVL.

This CDR3 reads CASRGTANEKLFF. CDR3 nucleotides: TGTGCCAGCAGGGGGACGGCGAATGAAAAACTGTTTTTT. The chain carries TRBV6-6 and TRBJ1-4, with D perhaps matching TRBD1 (5 bases). CDR1 and CDR2 (germline): MNHNY, SVGAGI (reference sequence). The CDR3 extends over 13 amino acids. Trimming left V 6 bases short and J 5 bases short, with 10 bases between.

This chain links TRBV28 with TRBJ1-5; D might be TRBD1 (6 bases). CDR1 and CDR2 from the germline V gene are MDHEN and SYDVKM. This CDR3 has 16 amino acids. V lost 6 bases and J lost 3, with 18 bases in between. For the CDR3, the DNA is TGTGCCAGCAGCCATGACAGGAGCGCTTACAATCAGCCCCAGCATTTT. Protein product: CASSHDRSAYNQPQHF.